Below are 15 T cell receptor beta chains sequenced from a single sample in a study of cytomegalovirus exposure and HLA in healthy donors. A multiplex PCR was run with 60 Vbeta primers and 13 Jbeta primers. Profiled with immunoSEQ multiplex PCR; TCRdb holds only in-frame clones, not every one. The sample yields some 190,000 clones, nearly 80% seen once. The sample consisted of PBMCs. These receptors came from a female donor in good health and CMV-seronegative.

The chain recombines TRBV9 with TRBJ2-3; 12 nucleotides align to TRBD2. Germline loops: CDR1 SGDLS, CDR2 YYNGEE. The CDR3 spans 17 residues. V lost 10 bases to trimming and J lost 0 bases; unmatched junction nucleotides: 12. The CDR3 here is CASEALAGGTSTDTQYF. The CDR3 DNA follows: TGTGCCTCCGAGGCGCTAGCGGGGGGGACCAGCACAGATACGCAGTATTTT.

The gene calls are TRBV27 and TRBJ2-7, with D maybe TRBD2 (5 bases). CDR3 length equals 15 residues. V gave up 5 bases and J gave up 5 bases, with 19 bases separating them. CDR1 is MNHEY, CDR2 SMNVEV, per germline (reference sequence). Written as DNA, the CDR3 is TGTGCCAGCAGTCCCGCCCCGGGGTACTTCGACGAGCAGTACTTC. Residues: CASSPAPGYFDEQYF.

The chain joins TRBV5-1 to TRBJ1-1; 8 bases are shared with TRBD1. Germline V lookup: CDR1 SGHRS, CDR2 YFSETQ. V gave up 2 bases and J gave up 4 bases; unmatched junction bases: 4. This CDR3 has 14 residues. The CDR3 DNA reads TGCGCCAGCAGCTTTCCAGGGGGCTTCACTGAAGCTTTCTTT. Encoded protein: CASSFPGGFTEAFF.

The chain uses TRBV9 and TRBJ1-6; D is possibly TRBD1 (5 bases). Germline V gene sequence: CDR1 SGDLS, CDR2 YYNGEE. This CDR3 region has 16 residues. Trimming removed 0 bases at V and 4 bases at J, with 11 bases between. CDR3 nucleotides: TGTGCCAGCAGCGTAGAGGGGCACATGTATAATTCACCCCTCCACTTT. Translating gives CASSVEGHMYNSPLHF. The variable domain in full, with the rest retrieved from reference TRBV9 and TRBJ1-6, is DSGVTQTPKHLITATGQRVTLRCSPRSGDLSVYWYQQSLDQGLQFLIQYYNGEERAKGNILERFSAQQFPDLHSELNLSSLELGDSALYFCASSVEGHMYNSPLHFGNGTRLTVT.

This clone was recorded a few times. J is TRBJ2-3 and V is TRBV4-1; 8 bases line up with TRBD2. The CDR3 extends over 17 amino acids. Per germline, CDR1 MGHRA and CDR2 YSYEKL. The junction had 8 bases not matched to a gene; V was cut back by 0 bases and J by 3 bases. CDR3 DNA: TGCGCCAGCAGCCAAGAATCGGGCGGGGGGCTAACAGATACGCAGTATTTT. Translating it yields CASSQESGGGLTDTQYF.

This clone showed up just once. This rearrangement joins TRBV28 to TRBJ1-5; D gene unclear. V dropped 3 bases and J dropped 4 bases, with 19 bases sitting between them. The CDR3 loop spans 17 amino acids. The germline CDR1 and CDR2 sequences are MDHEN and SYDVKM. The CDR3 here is CASSLSMMRGRNQPQHF. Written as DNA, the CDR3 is TGTGCCAGCAGTTTGAGTATGATGAGAGGGAGAAATCAGCCCCAGCATTTT.

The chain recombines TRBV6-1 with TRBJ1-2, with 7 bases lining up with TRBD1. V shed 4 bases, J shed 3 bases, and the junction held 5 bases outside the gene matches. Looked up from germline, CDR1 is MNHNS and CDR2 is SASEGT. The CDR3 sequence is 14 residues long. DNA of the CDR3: TGTGCCAGCAGTGCGGACAGGAGTTACTATGGCTACACCTTC. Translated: CASSADRSYYGYTF.

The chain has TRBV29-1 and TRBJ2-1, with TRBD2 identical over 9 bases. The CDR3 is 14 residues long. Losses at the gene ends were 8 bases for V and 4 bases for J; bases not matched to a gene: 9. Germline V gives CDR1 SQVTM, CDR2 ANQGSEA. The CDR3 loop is CSPGRLADYNEQFF. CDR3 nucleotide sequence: TGCAGCCCGGGACGACTAGCGGATTACAATGAGCAGTTCTTC.

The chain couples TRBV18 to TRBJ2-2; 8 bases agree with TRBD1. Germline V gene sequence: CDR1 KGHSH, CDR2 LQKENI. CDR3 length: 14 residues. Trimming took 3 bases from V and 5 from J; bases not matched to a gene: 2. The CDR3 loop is CASSPDRATGELFF. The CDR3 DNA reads TGTGCCAGCTCACCGGACAGGGCGACCGGGGAGCTGTTTTTT. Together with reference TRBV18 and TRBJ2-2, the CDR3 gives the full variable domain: NAGVMQNPRHLVRRRGQEARLRCSPMKGHSHVYWYRQLPEEGLKFMVYLQKENIIDESGMPKERFSAEFPKEGPSILRIQQVVRGDSAAYFCASSPDRATGELFFGEGSRLTVL.

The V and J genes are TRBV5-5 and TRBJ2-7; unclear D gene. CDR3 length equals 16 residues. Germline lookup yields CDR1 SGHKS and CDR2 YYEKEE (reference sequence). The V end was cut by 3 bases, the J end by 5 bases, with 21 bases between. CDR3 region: CASSYESPRARHEQYF. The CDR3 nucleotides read TGTGCCAGCAGCTATGAGTCCCCGCGTGCCCGCCACGAGCAGTACTTC. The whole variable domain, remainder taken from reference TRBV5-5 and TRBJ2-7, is DAGVTQSPTHLIKTRGQQVTLRCSPISGHKSVSWYQQVLGQGPQFIFQYYEKEERGRGNFPDRFSARQFPNYSSELNVNALLLGDSALYLCASSYESPRARHEQYFGPGTRLTVT.

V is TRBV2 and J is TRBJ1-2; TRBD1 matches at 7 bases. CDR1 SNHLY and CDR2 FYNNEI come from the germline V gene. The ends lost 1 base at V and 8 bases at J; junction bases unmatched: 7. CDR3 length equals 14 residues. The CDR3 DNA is TGTGCCAGCAGTGAAGGGACAGGATCAGGGGGCTACACCTTC. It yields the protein CASSEGTGSGGYTF.

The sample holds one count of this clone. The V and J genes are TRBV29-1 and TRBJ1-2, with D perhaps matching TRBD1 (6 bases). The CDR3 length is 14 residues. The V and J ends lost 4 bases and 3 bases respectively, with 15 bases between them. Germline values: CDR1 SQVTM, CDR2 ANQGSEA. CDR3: CSVGGGGPYYGYTF. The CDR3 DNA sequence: TGCAGCGTTGGAGGGGGGGGGCCTTACTATGGCTACACCTTC.

The CDR3 DNA reads TGTGCCAGCAGCCGAACCCGGGACAGGGTTTCTCTCTATGGCTACACCTTC. Translating gives CASSRTRDRVSLYGYTF. The chain has TRBV7-8 and TRBJ1-2; 9 positions agree with TRBD1. Germline trimming cut 5 bases from V and 4 bases from J; bases unmatched to any gene: 14. The V gene's germline CDR1 is SGHVS and CDR2 FQNEAQ. This CDR3 has 17 residues.

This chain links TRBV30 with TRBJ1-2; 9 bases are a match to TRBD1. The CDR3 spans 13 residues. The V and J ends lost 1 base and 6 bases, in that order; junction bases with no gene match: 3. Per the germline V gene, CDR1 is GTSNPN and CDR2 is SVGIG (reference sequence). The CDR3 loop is CAWSGTGGDGYTF. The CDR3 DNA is TGTGCCTGGAGTGGCACAGGGGGCGATGGCTACACCTTC.

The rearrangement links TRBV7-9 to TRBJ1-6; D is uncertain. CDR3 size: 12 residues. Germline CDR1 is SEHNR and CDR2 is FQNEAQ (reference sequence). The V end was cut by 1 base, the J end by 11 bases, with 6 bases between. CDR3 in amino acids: CASSLDTTPLHF. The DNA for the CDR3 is TGTGCCAGCAGCTTAGACACAACACCCCTCCACTTT. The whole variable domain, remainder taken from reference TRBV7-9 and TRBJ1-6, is DTGVSQNPRHKITKRGQNVTFRCDPISEHNRLYWYRQTLGQGPEFLTYFQNEAQLEKSRLLSDRFSAERPKGSFSTLEIQRTEQGDSAMYLCASSLDTTPLHFGNGTRLTVT.